This TCR beta chain stems from a study of blood T cells in healthy people across ages. Overall study results and limits: The lack of PBMC sorting stopped any conclusive naive versus antigen-experienced comparison. Older individuals had lower TCR beta diversity per million T cells (the decline was roughly linear). Strongly correlated with naive T cell percentage was TCR beta diversity.

Remarks on this clonotype: The target antigen is unknown.

CDR3 length: 18 amino acids. CDR1 and CDR2 (germline): WNHNN, SYGVQD (reference sequence). Trimming at V came to 0 bases and at J to 7 bases, leaving 13 bases not matched to a gene. A sample-barcoded 5' primer and a J-beta primer mix were used in a second PCR of about 6 to 11 cycles. Samples each returned at least 2.5 million CDR3-containing paired-end reads. MiXCR, applied by TCRdb to the 5' RACE reads, yields one record per CDR3 protein. The data hold approximately 1,700,000 distinct CDR3 sequences, with 30% to 40% observed a single time. The material sequenced was blood. This chain links TRBV10-1 with TRBJ2-1, with 9 nucleotides matching TRBD2. The receptor comes from a human donor in good health. The CDR3 nucleotides are TGCGCCAGCAGTGAGTCGATAGTAGCGGGGGCCGGGTGGAATGAGCAGTTCTTC. Protein product: CASSESIVAGAGWNEQFF.